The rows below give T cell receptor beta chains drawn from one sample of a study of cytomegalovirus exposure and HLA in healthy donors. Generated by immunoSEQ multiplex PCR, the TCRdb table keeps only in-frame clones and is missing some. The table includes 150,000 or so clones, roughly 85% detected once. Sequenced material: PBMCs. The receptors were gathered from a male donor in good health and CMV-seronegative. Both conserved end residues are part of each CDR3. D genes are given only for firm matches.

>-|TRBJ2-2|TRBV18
CASSQELVSGELFF
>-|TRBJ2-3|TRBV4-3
CASSLVYADTQYF
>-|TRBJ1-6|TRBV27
CASSGDTPNSPLHF
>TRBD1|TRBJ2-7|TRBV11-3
CASSPGGQGPTWEQYF
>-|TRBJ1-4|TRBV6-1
CASTEAGGGLEKLFF
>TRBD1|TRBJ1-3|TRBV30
CAWNPDRAFSGNTIYF
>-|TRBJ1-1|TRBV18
CASSRLLETEAFF
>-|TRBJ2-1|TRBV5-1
CASSLNYFNEQFF
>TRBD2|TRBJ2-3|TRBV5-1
CASRGLAQSTDTQYF
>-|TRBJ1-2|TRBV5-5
CASSPDSGGYGYTF
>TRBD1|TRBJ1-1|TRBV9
CASSPWDRVMNTEAFF
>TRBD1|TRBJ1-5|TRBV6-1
CASSEAGGHHQPQHF
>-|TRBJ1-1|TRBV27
CASSLMAQAEAFF
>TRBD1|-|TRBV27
CASSHGTAYEQYF
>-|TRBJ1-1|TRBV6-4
CASSRGGTEAFF
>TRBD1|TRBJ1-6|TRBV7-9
CSSSSGTGRSPLHF
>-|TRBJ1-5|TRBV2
CASSESTGQQPQHF
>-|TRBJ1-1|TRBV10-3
CAISGPQTRGNTEAFF
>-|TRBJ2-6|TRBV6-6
CASSPAAGGANVLTF
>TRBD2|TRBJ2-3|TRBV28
CASSRRGGTDTQYF
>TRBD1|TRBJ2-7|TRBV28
CASSDPGQAYYEQYF
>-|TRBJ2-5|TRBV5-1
CASSRRLRTGTETQYF
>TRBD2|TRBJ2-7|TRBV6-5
CASSYGRAGGSYEQYF
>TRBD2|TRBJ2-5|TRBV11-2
CASSLGGAGGRLETQYF
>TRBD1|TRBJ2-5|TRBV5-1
CASSLGQGSQETQYF
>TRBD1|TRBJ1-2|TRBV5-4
CASSLFGTGLNYGYTF
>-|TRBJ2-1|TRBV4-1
CASSKPAAGFGNEQFF
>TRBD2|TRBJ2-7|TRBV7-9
CASSLYAGGPNEQYF
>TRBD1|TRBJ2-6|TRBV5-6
CASSETGGRGANVLTF
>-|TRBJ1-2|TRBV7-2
CASSPGGATHYGYTF
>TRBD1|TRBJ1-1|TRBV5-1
CASSFWTGGTEAFF
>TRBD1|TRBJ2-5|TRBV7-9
CASSFPTDRGLQETQYF
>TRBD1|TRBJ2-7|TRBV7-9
CSSSLRDRGSEQYF
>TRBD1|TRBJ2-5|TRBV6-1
CASSDRGRGSSETQYF
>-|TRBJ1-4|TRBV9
CASSSGILNEKLFF
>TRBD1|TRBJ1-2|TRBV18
CASSPQGGENYGYTF
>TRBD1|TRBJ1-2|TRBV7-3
CASSPTGAKGGGYTF
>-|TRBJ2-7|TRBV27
CASSLGGGYEQYF
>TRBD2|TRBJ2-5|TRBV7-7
CASRLAGSETQYF
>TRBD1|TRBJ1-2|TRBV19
CASSMLQGAKNYGYTF
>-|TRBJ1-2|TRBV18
CASSPPADYGYTF
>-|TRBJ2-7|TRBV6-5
CASSYIGGGTLYEQYF
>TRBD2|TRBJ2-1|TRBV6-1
CAGSEWPLAGGHNEQFF
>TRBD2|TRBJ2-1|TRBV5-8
CASSLYSFYELAGGDEQFF
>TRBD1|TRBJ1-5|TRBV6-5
CASSGQVYSNQPQHF
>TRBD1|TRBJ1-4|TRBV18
CASSHGTVNEKLFF
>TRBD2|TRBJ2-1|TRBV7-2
CASSLTSGGSGQFF